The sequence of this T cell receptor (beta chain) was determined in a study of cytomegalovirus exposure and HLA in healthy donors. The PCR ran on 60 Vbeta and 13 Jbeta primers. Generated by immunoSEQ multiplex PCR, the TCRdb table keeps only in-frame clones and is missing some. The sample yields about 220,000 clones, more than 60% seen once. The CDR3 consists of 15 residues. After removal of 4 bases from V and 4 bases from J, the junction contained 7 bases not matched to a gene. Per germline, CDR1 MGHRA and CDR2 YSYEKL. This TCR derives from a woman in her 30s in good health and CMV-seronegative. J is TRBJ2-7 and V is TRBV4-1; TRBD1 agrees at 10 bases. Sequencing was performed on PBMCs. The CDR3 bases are TGCGCCAGCAGCCCCGGACAGGGGGTGGGGTACGAGCAGTACTTC. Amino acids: CASSPGQGVGYEQYF.